This T cell receptor beta chain was captured by sequencing in a study of spatial heterogeneity in lung cancer. Turning to the study itself: The donor group consisted of 72 patients who had untreated, early-stage non-small cell lung cancer. PBMC collected at follow-up were sequenced when available, a median of roughly 25 months after resection. Study-level findings and limits: The appearance of ubiquitous expanded tumor TCRs in blood was greater at resection than follow-up.

On this clonotype: Its cognate antigen is unknown.

Each TCR cDNA molecule carried a unique molecular identifier. Using its own MiXCR run on the 5' RACE reads, TCRdb lists one record per CDR3 protein. Here the sample spans about 50,000 distinct CDR3 sequences, 6.5% to 7.5% being singletons. Time point noted: blood at routine non-recurrence follow-up after resection. The sequenced material consisted of unsorted whole RNA from tumor, nontumor lung or frozen PBMC. This receptor was taken from a female donor with early-stage non-small cell lung cancer. This sample comprised PBMCs, obtained at follow-up.

In nucleotides, the CDR3 is TGTGCCAGCAGTTTACTCGGATCGCGCAATGAGCAGTTCTTC. It translates to CASSLLGSRNEQFF. The rearrangement uses TRBV12-3 or TRBV12-4 and TRBJ2-1; D is uncertain. V was shortened by 2 bases and J by 6 bases, with 11 bases between the two germline ends. The CDR3 is 14 amino acids.